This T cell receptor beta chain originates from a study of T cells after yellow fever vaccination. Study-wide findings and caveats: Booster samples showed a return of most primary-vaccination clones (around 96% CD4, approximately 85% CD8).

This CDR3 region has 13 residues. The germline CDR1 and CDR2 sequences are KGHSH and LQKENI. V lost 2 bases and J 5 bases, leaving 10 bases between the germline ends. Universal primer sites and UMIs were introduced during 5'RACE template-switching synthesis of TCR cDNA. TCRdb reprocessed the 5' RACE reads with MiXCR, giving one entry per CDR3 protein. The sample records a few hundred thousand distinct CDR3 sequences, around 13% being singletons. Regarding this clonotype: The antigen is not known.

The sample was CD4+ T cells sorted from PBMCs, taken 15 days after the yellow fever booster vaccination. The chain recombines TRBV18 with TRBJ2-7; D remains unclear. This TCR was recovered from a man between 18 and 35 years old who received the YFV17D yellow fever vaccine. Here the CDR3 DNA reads TGTGCCAGCTCACCAACTCACTTCCACGAGCAGTACGTC. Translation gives CASSPTHFHEQYV.